This T cell receptor beta chain was captured by sequencing in a study of blood T cells in healthy people across ages. The CDR3 covers 15 residues. Trimming left V 2 bases short and J 4 bases short, with 11 bases between. CDR1 is MNHNY, CDR2 SVGAGI, per germline (reference sequence). This clonotype showed up just a few times. Together with a sample-barcoded 5' primer, a J-beta primer mix was included in a second PCR lasting about 7 to 11 cycles. TCRdb called the 5' RACE reads again in MiXCR, with one record for every CDR3 protein. The data contain about 1,500,000 distinct CDR3 sequences, roughly 40% of them seen just once; the ten biggest clones take up roughly 7.9%.

The chain combines TRBV6-6 with TRBJ1-4; D call uncertain. Sequenced input: blood. The receptor's source is a woman aged 18-30 years in good health. Here the CDR3 DNA reads TGTGCCAGCAGTTACGATCAGCTGCTTAATGAAAAACTGTTTTTT. This translates into CASSYDQLLNEKLFF.